This entry is about one T cell receptor beta chain. Antigen: not known. This sample is drawn from a study of T cells in Graves' hyperthyroidism and ophthalmopathy. Overall study: At initial diagnosis, before any treatment had begun, peripheral blood was obtained. General study findings and limits: Most thyroid clonotypes that were expanded above 0.001 also turned up in blood. Stable hyperthyroidism was separated from ophthalmopathy by a model based on 13 V-J features. The model's output predicted ophthalmopathy at a median of about 6.5 months prior to onset.

Germline loops: CDR1 SGHTA, CDR2 FQGNSA. The CDR3 contains 18 residues. V was cut by 2 bases and J by 0 bases, with 17 bases left in between. The source material, RNA transcripts, was used to amplify TCR beta CDR3 regions. The primer set for the first-round RT-PCR of the TCR CDR3 was HTBI. TCRdb re-called the multiplex PCR reads with MiXCR, one entry per CDR3 protein. The data hold some 490,000 distinct CDR3 sequences, with about 22% observed a single time. The sequencing input was blood. The TCR originated in a woman in her seventies with Graves' ophthalmopathy. V and J are TRBV7-2 and TRBJ2-1; D is possibly TRBD1 or TRBD2 (6 bases each). CDR3 amino acids: CASSLRVPGASSYNEQFF. CDR3 nucleotide sequence: TGTGCCAGCAGCTTAAGGGTACCGGGGGCAAGCTCCTACAATGAGCAGTTCTTC.